Included here is one T cell receptor beta chain sequence, with context. The antigen it binds to is not known. From each donor, a roughly 2.5 ml peripheral blood sample was collected into PAXgene tubes and stored at -80 degrees C. Total RNA was isolated from whole blood with the PAXgene blood miRNA kit on an automated QIAcube, without T cell sorting. Peripheral blood from monozygotic twin pairs concordant or discordant for inflammatory bowel disease was subjected to deep TCRalpha and TCRbeta repertoire profiling with unique molecular barcoding. Smoking habits were recorded for all twin pairs, and individuals were classified as current, former or never smokers. The library came from 5' RACE. For each TCR library, 3,500 to 4,000 ng of total RNA was used. For each sample, cDNA synthesis was carried out in eight separate reactions using SMARTScribe reverse transcriptase. During cDNA synthesis, template switching introduced unique molecular identifiers that contained a 6-nucleotide sample barcode. TCRalpha and TCRbeta cDNA was amplified in two nested PCRs of approximately 17 and 9 cycles, and bead purification was carried out after each PCR. Before amplification, cDNA was treated with uracil DNA-glycosylase and purified using the QIAquick PCR purification kit. The second PCR added Illumina TruSeq-compatible adapters along with sample-specific barcodes. Library quality and concentration were assessed using TapeStation and Qubit, and roughly 5 ng of each library was pooled. The pooled libraries were sequenced with 2 x 100 bp reads and custom sequencing primers on an Illumina HiSeq2500 single-index Rapid Run. Per the original workflow: PCR and sequencing errors were corrected by UMI-based consensus assembly using MiGEC version 1.2.6. MiXCR version 2.1.1 handled V(D)J alignment, clonotype assembly and CDR3 extraction. Normalisation of gene usage, clonotype sharing and MAIT/NKT TCR abundance was achieved by analysing the top 1000, 10 000 and 20 000 clonotypes per sample. After downsampling to 27 000 UMIs, diversity was calculated as the inverse Simpson index using the vegan R package. Paired Mann-Whitney U tests were applied to discordant twin pairs, and Benjamini-Hochberg correction was used for multiple testing. TCRdb reprocessed the public reads and reports one entry per CDR3 protein sequence, without DNA. TCRdb, not the original authors, processed these V and J calls. The table of this sample itemizes a few hundred thousand distinct CDR3 sequences. 2.5% to 3% of the sample rests with the top ten.

This specimen belongs to a study of monozygotic twins with inflammatory bowel disease (dated by TCRdb to between 2017 and 2020). At the level of the whole study: The complete study included about 30 monozygotic twin pairs: 19 IBD-discordant Danish pairs and nine German pairs, of which four were IBD-concordant and five were IBD-discordant. Each individual had, on average, about 151 000 unique TCRalpha sequences and 181 000 unique TCRbeta sequences available for analysis. The search for disease-associated traits relied mainly on comparing, within discordant pairs, IBD patients with their genetically identical healthy co-twins. On the study overall, not on this receptor specifically: The analysis was unable to tell apart different T cell subtypes. No single strong signal or clonotype linked to IBD turned up in the results, so the idea that one exists was not supported. Repertoire similarity did not differ between concordant and discordant twins, possibly due to limited statistical power. Compared with healthy twins, IBD patients shared fewer clonotypes with other individuals, and the difference was most pronounced in patients with signs of disease activity. IBD patients had lower TCRbeta repertoire diversity, measured by the inverse Simpson index, than their healthy co-twins. Background noise and inter-individual variability may have been introduced into the repertoires by the differing immunosuppressive treatments among patients.

This clonotype was sampled from a human donor with ulcerative colitis or Crohn's disease, or a healthy co-twin of an affected twin (not recorded which). Sequencing input: blood.

The CDR3 has the sequence CASSQRGGDYNEQFF. Here the chain combines TRBV12-3 or TRBV12-4 and TRBJ2-1; TCRdb indicates TRBD1, and absent DNA this call remains unverified. From cysteine to phenylalanine, the CDR3 is 15 amino acids long. No DNA has been recorded.